These T cell receptor beta chains were read from a single sample in a study of T cell responses to AZD1222 COVID-19 vaccine. Produced via immunoSEQ multiplex PCR; TCRdb's table is partial and in-frame only. The sample includes 75,000 to 95,000 clones, more than 70% of them seen just once. Here the sequenced sample was peripheral blood, taken 28 days after the second AZD1222 dose. Every receptor here comes from an adult who received the AZD1222 COVID-19 vaccine. Both conserved end residues are part of each CDR3. The listing skips clone size in some rows; elsewhere it reads once, few, many or a size class.

j_call	v_call	clone_size	cdr3_aa
TRBJ2-7	TRBV28	.	CASRPRQGDYEQYF
TRBJ2-5	TRBV6-5	.	CAIMGYSGETQYF
TRBJ2-7	TRBV27	few	CASSLSGGYNEQYF
TRBJ1-3	TRBV15	.	CATSRGGFSSGNTIYF
TRBJ1-2	TRBV7-9	.	CASSLDRGYGYTF
TRBJ1-2	TRBV29-1	.	CSMDTGQGGNYGYTF
TRBJ1-2	TRBV5-1	few	CASSPGQGGSSNYGYTF
TRBJ1-4	TRBV12-5	once	CASGLVGQGWEKLFF
TRBJ1-5	TRBV9	.	CASSQGGDRQPQHF
TRBJ1-1	TRBV7-2	.	CASSLSPVINTEAFF
TRBJ2-3	TRBV5-6	.	CASSWITGGRYF
TRBJ2-3	TRBV19	.	CASRTSSTDTQYF
TRBJ2-5	TRBV7-7	.	CASRKAGAPPETQYF
TRBJ1-3	TRBV14	.	CASSQAPGTSGNTIYF
TRBJ1-2	TRBV24-1	.	CATSYGRGSMFGYTF
TRBJ2-5	TRBV7-7	.	CASSFGTAGETQYF
TRBJ2-3	TRBV6-6	.	CASSSSSTDTQYF
TRBJ2-5	TRBV7-3	.	CASRQTGGVEETQYF
TRBJ1-5	TRBV7-9	.	CASSPGTGVLSNQPQHF
TRBJ1-6	TRBV20-1	.	CSASGNIPLHF
TRBJ2-7	TRBV5-3	.	CARSLCIGSYEQYF
TRBJ2-5	TRBV5-1	.	CASSLGEVETQYF
TRBJ1-1	TRBV7-6	.	CASIATAAAMNTEAFF
TRBJ2-7	TRBV6-5	.	CASSYDGTGYEQYF
TRBJ1-5	TRBV5-5	.	CASSWDRSNQPQHF
TRBJ2-3	TRBV14	.	CASSQPGGLRNTDTQYF
TRBJ1-2	TRBV28	.	CASSFGDRVANYGYTF
TRBJ2-5	TRBV27	.	CASSSRHPTITQYF
TRBJ2-2	TRBV4-3	.	CASSQGTETNTGELFF
TRBJ1-1	TRBV4-1	.	CASSSDRRNTEAFF
TRBJ2-1	TRBV6-4	.	CASSDSSSISRNEQFF
TRBJ2-5	TRBV19	.	CASTPHLGQETQYF
TRBJ1-4	TRBV6-5	.	CAGGETGTSYEKLFF
TRBJ2-2	TRBV2	.	CASSSGQGAGELFF
TRBJ1-4	TRBV5-1	.	CASSLAGALATNEKLFF
TRBJ1-4	TRBV14	.	CASSPGGLREKLFF
TRBJ2-5	TRBV11-2	.	CASSLGQGPPDF
TRBJ1-5	TRBV6-5	.	CASRSEVDLNQPQHF